These 17 T cell receptor beta chains originate from one sample sequenced in a study of shared clonotypes between healthy human individuals (TCRdb year 2020). Receptor amplification or capture employed the immunoSEQ multiplex PCR assay. In its TCRdb copy, this immuneACCESS table keeps in-frame sequences only and misses some clones. Where compared with another copy, unresolved V genes explain less than half of these, and the others have no known cause. This sample gives fewer than 850,000 clones in total; 60% to 80% of them show up just once. Roughly 1.8% of the sample lies in the top ten. What was sequenced was memory CD4+ T cells sorted from blood. Sample cell subset or site, as interpreted from the label and publication: CD45RA-negative fraction. These receptors were taken from a woman aged 25 to 39 in good health.

The chain combines TRBV27 with TRBJ1-5, with a tentative D call TRBD1 (5 bases). The CDR3 length is 14 residues. V dropped 5 bases and J dropped 6 bases, with 14 bases sitting between them. Germline assignment: CDR1 MNHEY and CDR2 SMNVEV (reference sequence). For the CDR3, the DNA is TGTGCCAGCAGTGCCAGGGTGATCGGTCAGCCCCAGCATTTT. It is translated as CASSARVIGQPQHF.

The rearrangement links TRBV9 to TRBJ2-5; D is undetermined. The CDR3 is 15 amino acids. V lost 0 bases, J lost 5 bases, and 14 bases lay in between. CDR1 SGDLS and CDR2 YYNGEE come from the germline V gene. The CDR3 protein is CASSVGPSRLETQYF. CDR3 DNA: TGTGCCAGCAGCGTAGGTCCTAGTCGTTTGGAGACCCAGTACTTC.

The V and J genes are TRBV4-1 and TRBJ1-5; 7 bases fit TRBD1. The CDR3 is 14 residues long. Germline CDR1 and CDR2: MGHRA and YSYEKL. J lost 3 bases, V lost 4 bases, and 3 bases had no gene match. The CDR3 sequence is CASSRQGDNQPQHF. In DNA, the CDR3 is TGCGCCAGCAGCCGCCAGGGGGACAATCAGCCCCAGCATTTT.

The rearrangement uses TRBV4-2 and TRBJ2-7; 10 positions agree with TRBD2. The CDR3 covers 16 residues. The trim removed 5 bases at V and 1 base at J, leaving 8 bases unmatched. Germline V gives CDR1 LGHNA, CDR2 YNFKEQ. CDR3 sequence (DNA): TGTGCCAGCAGCGAAGGGACTAGCGCAATATCCTACGAGCAGTACTTC. Residues: CASSEGTSAISYEQYF.

The chain links TRBV7-9 to TRBJ1-4; D gene uncertain. The germline gives CDR1 SEHNR, CDR2 FQNEAQ (reference sequence). This CDR3 has 15 amino acids. The germline V and J ends were trimmed by 6 bases and 2 bases, with 13 bases remaining between them. CDR3 in amino acids: CASSWMGGTNEKLFF. CDR3 bases: TGTGCCAGCAGTTGGATGGGAGGGACTAATGAAAAACTGTTTTTT.

This clone has a single count. Other DNA variants within this sample encode the same CDR3. This chain connects TRBV19 to TRBJ1-2, with D maybe TRBD1 (6 bases). This CDR3 has 14 amino acids. Deletions cut 3 bases from V and 4 bases from J, with 12 bases between. The germline V gene has CDR1 LNHDA and CDR2 SQIVND (reference sequence). The CDR3 DNA reads TGTGCCAGTAGTATGGGACAAGGAGGCTATGGCTACACCTTC. This encodes CASSMGQGGYGYTF.

The J gene is TRBJ2-1, the V gene TRBV7-7; the match to TRBD2 covers 7 bases. V lost 1 base, J lost 6 bases, and 6 bases stayed unmatched. The CDR3 runs 15 residues. Per the germline V gene, CDR1 is SSHAT and CDR2 is FNYEAQ (reference sequence). The DNA for the CDR3 is TGTGCCAGCAGCTTAGTCGCGGGAGTTCCCAATGAGCAGTTCTTC. Protein sequence: CASSLVAGVPNEQFF.

The V gene is TRBV19, the J gene TRBJ2-1; possibly TRBD1 or TRBD2 for D (5 bases each). The CDR3 sequence is 17 residues long. CDR1 and CDR2 (germline): LNHDA, SQIVND (reference sequence). The V end was cut by 2 bases, the J end by 2 bases, with 16 bases between. This chain's CDR3 is CASSIWVGAGPYNEQFF. The DNA for the CDR3 is TGTGCCAGTAGTATATGGGTCGGGGCCGGGCCCTACAATGAGCAGTTCTTC.

The CDR3 region is CASSGVSTYGYTF. In DNA form, the CDR3 reads TGTGCCAGCAGTGGTGTCAGTACTTATGGCTACACCTTC. The gene calls are TRBV25-1 and TRBJ1-2, with D hard to call. This CDR3 has 13 residues. The germline gives CDR1 MGHDK, CDR2 SYGVNS. V was pared by 4 bases and J by 5 bases, with 11 bases between.

This clone was recorded many times. This rearrangement joins TRBV28 to TRBJ1-5; D remains unclear. Germline V lookup: CDR1 MDHEN, CDR2 SYDVKM. Trimming cost V 8 bases and J 0 bases, with 11 bases left between them. The CDR3 covers 14 residues. The CDR3 DNA follows: TGTGCCAGCCTTGGGAGCACTAGCAATCAGCCCCAGCATTTT. Its protein product is CASLGSTSNQPQHF.

V gene TRBV28 combines with J gene TRBJ1-4; D gene uncertain. This CDR3 is built from 13 residues. Trimming left V 6 bases short and J 3 bases short, with 8 bases between. Germline CDR1 and CDR2: MDHEN and SYDVKM. Here the CDR3 reads CASRGPANEKLFF. The CDR3, as DNA: TGTGCCAGCAGGGGCCCTGCTAATGAAAAACTGTTTTTT.

J is TRBJ2-7 and V is TRBV5-1; 8 bases agree with TRBD2. In germline, CDR1 is SGHRS, CDR2 YFSETQ. This CDR3 spans 16 amino acids. The trim removed 0 bases at V and 6 bases at J, leaving 11 bases unmatched. The CDR3 nucleotides read TGCGCCAGCAGCTTGGGGGGGACTAGAAGTTCTAGCGAGCAGTACTTC. Translated, it gives CASSLGGTRSSSEQYF.

The rearrangement uses TRBV11-2 and TRBJ2-3, with TRBD2 identical over 14 bases. In germline, CDR1 is SGHAT, CDR2 FQNNGV. Trimming cost V 2 bases and J 0 bases; bases outside gene matches: 4. The CDR3 extends over 18 amino acids. The CDR3 spells CASSLLRLAGGSTDTQYF. CDR3 nucleotides: TGTGCCAGCAGCTTATTGAGACTAGCGGGAGGGAGCACAGATACGCAGTATTTT.

On this clone: Sequence at one end of the junction differs from germline and may be a read error. The gene calls are TRBV4-2 and TRBJ2-6; D gene uncertain. The CDR3 totals 13 residues. Germline lookup yields CDR1 LGHNA and CDR2 YNFKEQ. Here the CDR3 reads CASRQVGANVLTF. The CDR3, as DNA: TGTGCCAGCAGGCAAGTTGGGGCCAACGTCCTGACTTTC.

The chain carries TRBV2 and TRBJ1-5; 7 nucleotides align to TRBD1. This CDR3 contains 15 residues. Germline assignment: CDR1 SNHLY and CDR2 FYNNEI. V shed 4 bases, J shed 1 base, and the junction held 4 bases outside the gene matches. CDR3 bases: TGTGCCAGCAGTGGACAGGGAGGCAGCAATCAGCCCCAGCATTTT. Amino acids: CASSGQGGSNQPQHF.

This clone was seen once. The same CDR3 arises from other DNA sequences in this sample as well. The chain has TRBV5-1 and TRBJ2-7; 7 bases map to TRBD1. From germline, CDR1 is SGHRS and CDR2 YFSETQ. This CDR3 has 12 residues. V trimming: 3 bases; J trimming: 4 bases; junction bases outside the gene matches: 1. DNA of the CDR3: TGCGCCAGCAGCTCACAGGGGTACGAGCAGTACTTC. Residues: CASSSQGYEQYF.

The rearrangement links TRBV6-7 to TRBJ2-5; the match to TRBD1 covers 7 bases. TRBV6-7 is noted as an ORF with a role that remains uncertain. This CDR3 has 14 amino acids. Losses at the gene ends were 9 bases for V and 2 bases for J; bases not matched to a gene: 9. The CDR3 coding sequence is TGTGCCAGGGGACCGGGACAGCTACAAGAGACCCAGTACTTC. Its translation: CARGPGQLQETQYF.